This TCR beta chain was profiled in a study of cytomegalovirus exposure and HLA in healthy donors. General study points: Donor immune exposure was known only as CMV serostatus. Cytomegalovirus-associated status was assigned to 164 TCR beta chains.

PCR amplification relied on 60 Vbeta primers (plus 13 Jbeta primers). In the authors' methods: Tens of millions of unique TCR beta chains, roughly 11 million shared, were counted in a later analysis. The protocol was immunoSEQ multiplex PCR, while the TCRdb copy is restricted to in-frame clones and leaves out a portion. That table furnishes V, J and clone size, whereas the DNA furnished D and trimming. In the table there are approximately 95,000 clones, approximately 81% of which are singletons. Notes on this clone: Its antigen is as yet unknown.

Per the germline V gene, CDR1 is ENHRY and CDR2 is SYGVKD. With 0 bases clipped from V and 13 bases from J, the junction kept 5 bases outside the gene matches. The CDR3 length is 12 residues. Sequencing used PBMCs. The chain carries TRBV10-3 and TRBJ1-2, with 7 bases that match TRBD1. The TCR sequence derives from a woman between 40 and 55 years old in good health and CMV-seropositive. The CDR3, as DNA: TGTGCCATCAGTGAGTCGACACAGGGGTGCACCTTC. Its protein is CAISESTQGCTF.